This T cell receptor beta chain was sequenced during a study of T cells in Graves' hyperthyroidism and ophthalmopathy. A note on this clonotype: Its target is unknown.

From more than 9.5 ml of fresh peripheral blood, PBMCs were isolated. RNA transcripts provided the source from which TCR beta CDR3 regions were amplified. Primed by the HTBI set, a first-round RT-PCR was run on the TCR CDR3. TCRdb called the multiplex PCR reads again in MiXCR, with one record for every CDR3 protein. The table has approximately 690,000 distinct CDR3 sequences, roughly 20% seen once. V dropped 4 bases and J dropped 5; count of bases not matched to a gene: 8. CDR1 is LNHDA, CDR2 SQIVND, per germline (reference sequence). The CDR3 covers 15 residues. Study-wide results and caveats: Within blood appeared most thyroid clonotypes that had expanded above 0.001.

The sequence was obtained from a man aged 25-45 years with Graves' ophthalmopathy. The chain links TRBV19 to TRBJ2-5, with 9 positions matching TRBD1. The sample comprised blood. CDR3 loop: CASSTSPGTGETQYF. The CDR3 DNA is TGTGCCAGTAGTACTTCGCCGGGGACAGGGGAGACCCAGTACTTC.